The text below deals with one T cell receptor beta chain. CDR3 size: 17 residues. Between the trimmed V and J ends, which lost 6 bases and 7 bases, there was a span of 22 bases. Germline V lookup: CDR1 SNHLY, CDR2 FYNNEI. Authors' analysis steps: Reference gene primers were amplified, and this amplification served to estimate nucleated cell counts. Clones were sequenced by immunoSEQ multiplex PCR, and TCRdb holds only the in-frame ones, with some missing. That table gives V, J and clone size, and the DNA gave D and trimming. The table records about 100,000 clones, approximately 86% of them present only once. This sample is part of a study of blood T cell repertoires in COVID-19. Assignment of participants to cohorts was predicated upon participant-reported clinical history. For recovered donors of Cohort 3, there were two negative PCRs, clearance, or symptom resolution.

The clonotype was recovered from a woman between 50 and 59 years old who had recovered from COVID-19. Material for sequencing was PBMCs or T cells enriched from blood (not recorded which). V and J are TRBV2 and TRBJ1-6, with D possibly being TRBD1 (6 bases). The DNA for the CDR3 is TGTGCCAGCAGAGAGGGGGTGCTGAGCTGGGGGAATTCACCCCTCCACTTT. This encodes CASREGVLSWGNSPLHF.